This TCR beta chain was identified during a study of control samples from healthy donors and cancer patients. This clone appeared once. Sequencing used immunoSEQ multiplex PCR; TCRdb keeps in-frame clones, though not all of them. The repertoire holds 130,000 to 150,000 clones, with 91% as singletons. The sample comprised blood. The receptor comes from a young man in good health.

CDR3 sequence reads: CASSDGQGAVYVSNQPQHF. The CDR3 DNA reads TGTGCCAGCAGTGACGGACAGGGGGCTGTATATGTGAGCAATCAGCCCCAGCATTTT. V is TRBV6-4 and J is TRBJ1-5; 11 nucleotides agree with TRBD1. V lost 2 bases, J lost 1 base, and 10 bases stayed unmatched. Germline assignment: CDR1 MRHNA and CDR2 SNTAGT. CDR3 size: 19 residues.